This T cell receptor beta chain was sequenced during a study of CD8 T cells in ankylosing spondylitis. TCRdb reprocessed the 5' RACE reads via MiXCR and lists one record per CDR3 protein. Among fewer than 130,000 distinct CDR3 sequences listed, nearly 25% were seen once. This CDR3 contains 13 residues. The germline CDR1 and CDR2 sequences are DFQATT and SNEGSKA (reference sequence). Trimming took 3 bases from V and 2 from J, leaving 8 bases between them. This chain links TRBV20-1 with TRBJ2-1; the D is unclear. The specimen sequenced was synovial fluid, either unsorted or a sorted T cell fraction (not recorded which). This TCR derives from a male donor with ankylosing spondylitis. DNA for the CDR3: TGCAGTGCTAGCGGGTTAACCTACAATGAGCAGTTCTTC. This codes for CSASGLTYNEQFF.